A selection of T cell receptor beta chains follows, all from one sample in a study of T cell responses to AZD1222 COVID-19 vaccine. TCRdb's copy holds only in-frame clones and misses some; the assay was immunoSEQ multiplex PCR. The sample includes 97,000 or so clones, 84% of them seen just once. This material consisted of peripheral blood, taken on day 0 of AZD1222 vaccination. The receptors stem from an adult in good health. Each CDR3 is given with its conserved first and last residue.

J gene: TRBJ1-5
V gene: TRBV19
CDR3 protein: CATRLGGPNQPQHF

J gene: TRBJ1-1
V gene: TRBV18
CDR3 protein: CASSPSRAGMAFF

J gene: TRBJ2-1
V gene: TRBV30
CDR3 protein: CAWSGGANNEQFF

J gene: TRBJ2-3
V gene: TRBV7-3
CDR3 protein: CASSSYRTDTQYF

J gene: TRBJ1-2
V gene: TRBV6-5
CDR3 protein: CAVEGGYGYTF

J gene: TRBJ2-4
V gene: TRBV7-9
CDR3 protein: CASSPDRGYQVKNIQYF

J gene: TRBJ1-5
V gene: TRBV10-3
CDR3 protein: CAISESSGGGNQPQHF

J gene: TRBJ1-6
V gene: TRBV5-1
CDR3 protein: CASSPDRDLYNSPLHF

J gene: TRBJ1-1
V gene: TRBV6-5
CDR3 protein: CASSGKQDNTEAFF

J gene: TRBJ1-3
V gene: TRBV6-5
CDR3 protein: CASRLDSVDTIYF

J gene: TRBJ1-5
V gene: TRBV19
CDR3 protein: CASSISGRRYSNQPQHF

J gene: TRBJ1-5
V gene: TRBV10-3
CDR3 protein: CAISESSQQNQPQHF

J gene: TRBJ2-5
V gene: TRBV19
CDR3 protein: CASSMAEGLGETQYF

J gene: TRBJ1-2
V gene: TRBV7-2
CDR3 protein: CASSLGWGSGYTF